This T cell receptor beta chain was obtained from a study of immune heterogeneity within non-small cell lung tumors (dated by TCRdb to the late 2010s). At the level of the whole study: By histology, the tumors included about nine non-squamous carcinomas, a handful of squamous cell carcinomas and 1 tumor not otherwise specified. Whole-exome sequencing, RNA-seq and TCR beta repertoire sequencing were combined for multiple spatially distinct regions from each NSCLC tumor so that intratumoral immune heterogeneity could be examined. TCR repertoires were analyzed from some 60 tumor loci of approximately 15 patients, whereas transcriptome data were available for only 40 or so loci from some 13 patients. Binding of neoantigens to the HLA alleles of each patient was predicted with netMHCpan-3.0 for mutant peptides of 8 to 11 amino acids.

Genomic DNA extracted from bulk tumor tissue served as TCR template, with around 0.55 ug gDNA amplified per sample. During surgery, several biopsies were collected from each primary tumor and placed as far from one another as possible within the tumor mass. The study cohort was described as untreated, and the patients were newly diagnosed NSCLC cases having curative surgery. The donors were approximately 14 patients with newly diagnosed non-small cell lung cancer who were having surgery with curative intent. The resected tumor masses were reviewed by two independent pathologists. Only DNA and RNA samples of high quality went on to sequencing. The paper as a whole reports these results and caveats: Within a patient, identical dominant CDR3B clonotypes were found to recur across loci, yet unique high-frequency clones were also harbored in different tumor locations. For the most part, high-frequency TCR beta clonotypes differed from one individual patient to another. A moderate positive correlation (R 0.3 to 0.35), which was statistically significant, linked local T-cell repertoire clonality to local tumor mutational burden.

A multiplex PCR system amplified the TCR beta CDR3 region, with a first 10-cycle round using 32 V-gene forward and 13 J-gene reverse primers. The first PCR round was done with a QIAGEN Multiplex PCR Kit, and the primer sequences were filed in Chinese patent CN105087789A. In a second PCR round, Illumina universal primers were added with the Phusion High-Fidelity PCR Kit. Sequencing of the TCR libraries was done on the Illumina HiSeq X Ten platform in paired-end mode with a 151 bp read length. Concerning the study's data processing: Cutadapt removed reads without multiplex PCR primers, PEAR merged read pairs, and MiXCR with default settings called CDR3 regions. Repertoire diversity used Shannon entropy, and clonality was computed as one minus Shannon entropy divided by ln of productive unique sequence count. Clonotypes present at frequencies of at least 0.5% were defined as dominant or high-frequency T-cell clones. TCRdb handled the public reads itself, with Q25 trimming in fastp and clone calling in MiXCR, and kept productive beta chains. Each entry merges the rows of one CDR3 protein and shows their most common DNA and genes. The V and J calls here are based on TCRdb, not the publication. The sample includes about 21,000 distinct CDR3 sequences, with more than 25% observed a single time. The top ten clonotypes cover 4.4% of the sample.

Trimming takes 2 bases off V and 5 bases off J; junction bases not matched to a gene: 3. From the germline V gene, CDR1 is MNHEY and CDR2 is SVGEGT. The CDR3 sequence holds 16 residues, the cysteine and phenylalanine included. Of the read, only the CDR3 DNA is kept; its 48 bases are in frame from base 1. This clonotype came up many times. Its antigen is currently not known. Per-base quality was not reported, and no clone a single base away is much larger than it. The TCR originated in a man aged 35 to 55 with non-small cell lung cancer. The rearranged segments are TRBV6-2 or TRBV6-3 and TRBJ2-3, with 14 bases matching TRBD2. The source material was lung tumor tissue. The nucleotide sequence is TGTGCCAGCAGTTACGGACTAGCGGGAGGAGGAGATACGCAGTATTTT. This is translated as CASSYGLAGGGDTQYF.